The 5 T cell receptor beta chains below come from one sample, sequenced in a study of blood T cell repertoires in COVID-19. Some clones are missing from TCRdb's copy, which holds only in-frame ones; the method was immunoSEQ multiplex PCR. The repertoire holds about 170,000 clones, with 83% as singletons. Sequencing was carried out using peripheral blood. The receptor source for this set is a woman of 80 years or more with acute or convalescent COVID-19.

This sequence joins TRBV7-9 and TRBJ1-1; 7 nucleotides match TRBD1. CDR1 is SEHNR, CDR2 FQNEAQ, per germline (reference sequence). Trimming at V came to 4 bases and at J to 3 bases, leaving 5 bases not matched to a gene. The CDR3 loop spans 14 amino acids. CDR3 region: CASSSDRRDTEAFF. For the CDR3, the DNA is TGTGCCAGCAGCTCGGACAGGCGGGACACTGAAGCTTTCTTT.

This chain's CDR3 is CASSIQAGEGNIQYF. The CDR3 nucleotides are TGTGCCAGTAGTATACAGGCCGGGGAAGGAAACATTCAGTACTTC. V and J are TRBV19 and TRBJ2-4, with D possibly matching TRBD2 (5 bases). This CDR3 has 15 amino acids. CDR1 LNHDA and CDR2 SQIVND come from the germline V gene (reference sequence). Trimming took off 2 bases at V and 6 bases at J, with 14 bases between the two ends.

There are a few counts of this clone. V usage is TRBV9 and J usage is TRBJ1-2; the D is unclear. This CDR3 spans 15 amino acids. V was trimmed by 2 bases and J by 4 bases, leaving 15 bases between them. The germline V gene has CDR1 SGDLS and CDR2 YYNGEE. The CDR3 bases are TGTGCCAGCAGCGTCCAAGATGGCCACATCTATGGCTACACCTTC. Its protein product is CASSVQDGHIYGYTF.

Note on this clone: Within the sample, other DNA sequences also encode this same CDR3. The V gene is TRBV19, the J gene TRBJ2-2; D ambiguous. The V end lost 3 bases, the J end lost 2 bases, and 10 bases lay between the germline ends. CDR3 length: 15 amino acids. Germline V gives CDR1 LNHDA, CDR2 SQIVND (reference sequence). The CDR3 nucleotides are TGTGCCAGTAGTATTGGCGGCAGTAACACCGGGGAGCTGTTTTTT. It yields the protein CASSIGGSNTGELFF.

This chain links TRBV4-1 with TRBJ1-2; D gene uncertain. Germline V lookup: CDR1 MGHRA, CDR2 YSYEKL. The CDR3 extends over 17 amino acids. Trimming took off 4 bases at V and 3 bases at J, with 21 bases between the two ends. This CDR3 reads CASSLVGGRLEDYGYTF. The CDR3 DNA reads TGCGCCAGCAGCCTGGTGGGCGGGCGCTTAGAGGACTATGGCTACACCTTC.